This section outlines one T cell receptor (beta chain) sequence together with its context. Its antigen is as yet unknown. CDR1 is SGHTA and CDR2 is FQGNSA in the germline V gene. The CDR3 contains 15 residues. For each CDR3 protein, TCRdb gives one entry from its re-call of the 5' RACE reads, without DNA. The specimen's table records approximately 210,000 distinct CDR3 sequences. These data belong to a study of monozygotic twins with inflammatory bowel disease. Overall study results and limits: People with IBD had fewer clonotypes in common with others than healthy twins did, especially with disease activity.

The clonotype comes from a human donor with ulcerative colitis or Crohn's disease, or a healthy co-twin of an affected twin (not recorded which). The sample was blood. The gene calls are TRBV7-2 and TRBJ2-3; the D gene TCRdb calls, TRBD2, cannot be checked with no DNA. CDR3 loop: CASSYRDFSTDTQYF. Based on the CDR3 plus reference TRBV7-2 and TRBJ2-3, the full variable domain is GAGVSQSPSNKVTEKGKDVELRCDPISGHTALYWYRQSLGQGLEFLIYFQGNSAPDKSGLPSDRFSAERTGGSVSTLTIQRTQQEDSAVYLCASSYRDFSTDTQYFGPGTRLTVL.